The clone carrying this T cell receptor (beta chain) was seen a handful of times. The antigen is undetermined. The CDR3 contains 16 residues. Germline V CDR1 and CDR2: KGHSH, LQKENI. V shed 8 bases and J shed 6 bases, with 22 bases lying between them. The record originates from a study of T cells after yellow fever vaccination. In making TCR cDNA, 5'RACE template switching added a universal primer site and UMIs to it. MiXCR was run by TCRdb on the 5' RACE reads, yielding one entry per CDR3 protein. The sample includes about 230,000 distinct CDR3 sequences, approximately 6.8% of them seen just once. Study-wide points: Most primary-vaccination clones reappeared after the booster (about 97% CD4, roughly 88% CD8).

The input for sequencing was CD4+ T cells sorted from PBMCs, taken on the day of the yellow fever booster vaccination. This receptor was obtained from a man aged 25-45 years who received the YFV17D yellow fever vaccine. The rearrangement uses TRBV18 and TRBJ2-2; a possible D gene is TRBD2 (6 bases). The CDR3 region has the DNA TGTGCCAGCACTATCCTGGGTCAACGGAGGGCCGGGGAGCTGTTTTTT. As protein: CASTILGQRRAGELFF.